The 14 T cell receptor beta chains below come from one sample, sequenced in a study of blood T cell repertoires in COVID-19 (dated by TCRdb to between 2020 and 2021). Libraries were built with the immunoSEQ multiplex PCR assay. In its TCRdb copy, this immuneACCESS table keeps in-frame sequences only and misses some clones. Where compared with another copy, unresolved V genes explain less than half of these, and the others have no known cause. Within this sample are over 200,000 clones, with about three quarters of them counted one time only. About 3% of the sample goes to the ten largest clones. The specimen sequenced was peripheral blood. These receptors were taken from a woman of 80 years or more with acute or convalescent COVID-19.

The chain is built from TRBV24-1 and TRBJ2-3; D may be TRBD2 (5 bases). CDR3 length equals 16 residues. The germline V and J ends were trimmed by 2 bases and 1 base, with 12 bases remaining between them. Germline V gene lookup returns CDR1 KGHDR and CDR2 SFDVKD. The CDR3 loop reads CATSDSKDSGTDTQYF. The CDR3 nucleotides are TGTGCCACCAGTGATTCAAAAGATAGCGGCACAGATACGCAGTATTTT.

The CDR3 DNA reads TGCAGCGGCCGTAGCGGGGGCCTCTCCTACAATGAGCAGTTCTTC. Protein product: CSGRSGGLSYNEQFF. The V call is TRBV29-1, the J call TRBJ2-1, with 9 bases fitting TRBD2. This CDR3 is built from 15 residues. CDR1 and CDR2 from the germline V gene are SQVTM and ANQGSEA. The V segment lost 7 bases and the J segment 0 bases; nucleotides outside the gene matches: 7.

In this sample, this clone turned up once. The chain combines TRBV24-1 with TRBJ2-3; TRBD2 aligns across 8 bases. The J segment lost 1 base and the V segment lost 4 bases, leaving 3 bases of the junction unmatched. Looked up from germline, CDR1 is KGHDR and CDR2 is SFDVKD. CDR3 length equals 15 residues. The CDR3 nucleotides are TGTGCCACCAGTGACGGGGGGGCCGGCACAGATACGCAGTATTTT. Amino acids: CATSDGGAGTDTQYF.

The CDR3 region is CASSSSRGNNEQFF. CDR3 DNA sequence: TGCGCCAGCAGCTCGTCAAGGGGAAACAATGAGCAGTTCTTC. The rearrangement joins TRBV5-1 to TRBJ2-1; a weak D match, TRBD1 (5 bases). Between the trimmed V and J ends, which lost 3 bases and 5 bases, there was a span of 12 bases. This CDR3 comprises 14 residues. Germline V gene sequence: CDR1 SGHRS, CDR2 YFSETQ.

The chain recombines TRBV27 with TRBJ1-5; 8 nucleotides match TRBD1. The junction had 5 bases not matched to a gene; V was cut back by 4 bases and J by 3 bases. CDR1 MNHEY and CDR2 SMNVEV come from the germline V gene (reference sequence). The CDR3 is made up of 15 amino acids. The CDR3 region is CASSSDRGINQPQHF. The CDR3 coding sequence is TGTGCCAGCAGTTCCGACAGGGGAATCAATCAGCCCCAGCATTTT.

J is TRBJ1-4 and V is TRBV25-1; 11 bases align to TRBD1. The CDR3 length is 15 residues. Germline V gene sequence: CDR1 MGHDK, CDR2 SYGVNS. V shed 5 bases and J 5 bases; nucleotides not matched to a gene: 4. CDR3: CASSRRDRGNEKLFF. In nucleotides, the CDR3 is TGTGCCAGCAGTCGTCGGGACAGGGGGAATGAAAAACTGTTTTTT.

The chain uses TRBV5-4 and TRBJ2-7, with D maybe TRBD2 (6 bases). The CDR3 covers 15 residues. V lost 0 bases to trimming and J lost 4 bases, with 14 bases between them. The germline V gene encodes CDR1 SGHNT and CDR2 YYREEE (reference sequence). The CDR3 is CASSLVGVAAYEQYF. Here the CDR3 DNA reads TGTGCCAGCAGCTTGGTCGGGGTAGCGGCATACGAGCAGTACTTC.

This chain links TRBV27 with TRBJ2-1, with D perhaps matching TRBD2 (5 bases). The CDR3 extends over 15 amino acids. Trimming shortened V by 6 bases and J by 6 bases, and 18 bases separated the two germline ends. Germline CDR1 is MNHEY and CDR2 is SMNVEV (reference sequence). The DNA of the CDR3 is TGTGCCAGCAGCGGCGGGCAGCTGTTGGGCAATGAGCAGTTCTTC. This codes for CASSGGQLLGNEQFF.

In this sample, this clone turned up a few times. The chain links TRBV3-1 (or the pseudogene TRBV3-2) to TRBJ2-1; 11 positions match TRBD2. The germline gives CDR1 LGHDT, CDR2 YNNKEL (reference sequence). This CDR3 is built from 15 residues. V shed 4 bases and J 2 bases; nucleotides not matched to a gene: 1. The CDR3 DNA is TGTGCCAGCAGCCCGACTAGCGGGACCTACAATGAGCAGTTCTTC. This codes for CASSPTSGTYNEQFF.

The CDR3 DNA reads TGTGCCAGCAGTGAAGGTAACACCTTCACAGATACGCAGTATTTT. Protein sequence: CASSEGNTFTDTQYF. This chain connects TRBV6-1 to TRBJ2-3; D is unresolved. CDR3 length equals 15 residues. Germline values: CDR1 MNHNS, CDR2 SASEGT. Trimming cost V 1 base and J 2 bases, with 10 bases left between them.

Concerning this clone: The same CDR3 also results from other DNA sequences found in this sample. The J gene is TRBJ1-1, the V gene TRBV29-1, with D uncertain. From germline, CDR1 is SQVTM and CDR2 ANQGSEA. V was clipped by 2 bases and J by 1 base, with 8 bases between them. This CDR3 has 13 amino acids. DNA for the CDR3: TGCAGCGTTGAACGTGGAGGGAACACTGAAGCTTTCTTT. This encodes CSVERGGNTEAFF.

The rearrangement links TRBV5-1 to TRBJ1-5; D remains ambiguous. V gave up 2 bases and J gave up 0 bases, with 6 bases separating them. This CDR3 is built from 14 residues. Germline V gives CDR1 SGHRS, CDR2 YFSETQ. The CDR3 DNA reads TGCGCCAGCAGCTTCGGTGATAGCAATCAGCCCCAGCATTTT. Translating it yields CASSFGDSNQPQHF.

This clone was recorded once. V gene TRBV5-5 combines with J gene TRBJ2-3, with 13 bases lining up with TRBD2. The CDR3 has 17 residues. V shed 0 bases and J 2 bases; nucleotides not matched to a gene: 3. Per germline, CDR1 SGHKS and CDR2 YYEKEE (reference sequence). The chain's CDR3 is CASSLELAGGYTDTQYF. The CDR3 coding sequence is TGTGCCAGCAGCTTGGAACTAGCGGGAGGGTACACAGATACGCAGTATTTT.

The CDR3: CASRWEGQGGYEQYF. CDR3 nucleotides: TGTGCCAGCAGGTGGGAGGGACAGGGTGGCTACGAGCAGTACTTC. This sequence joins TRBV6-5 and TRBJ2-7; 9 nucleotides match TRBD1. Germline V gene sequence: CDR1 MNHEY, CDR2 SVGAGI. The CDR3 is 15 residues long. V shed 6 bases and J 3 bases; nucleotides not matched to a gene: 9.